These 15 T cell receptor beta chains were all obtained from the same sample, sequenced in a study of T cells in localized non-small cell lung cancer. This table comes from immunoSEQ multiplex PCR, and its TCRdb copy is limited to in-frame clones, with some not included. The table records a few thousand clones, more than 25% of them present only once. This specimen was lung tumor tissue, taken before any cancer treatment. All receptors derive from a female donor at least 60 years old with stage I lung adenocarcinoma.

The CDR3 DNA is TGTGCCTGGAGTCTTGGCGGGACGATAGCTAACTATGGCTACACCTTC. Translation gives CAWSLGGTIANYGYTF. This chain connects TRBV30 to TRBJ1-2; maybe TRBD1 (5 bases). The CDR3 is made up of 16 amino acids. Germline loops: CDR1 GTSNPN, CDR2 SVGIG (reference sequence). Trimming pared 2 bases from V and 0 bases from J, leaving 16 bases between.

In this sample, this clone turned up a few times. The V gene is TRBV6-8, the J gene TRBJ1-2; 9 bases match TRBD1. CDR1 is MNHGY and CDR2 is SAAAGT in the germline V gene. The CDR3 extends over 13 amino acids. V shed 10 bases, J shed 4 bases, and the junction held 7 bases outside the gene matches. As DNA, the CDR3 is TGTGCCACCCTAGAGGGACAGGGCTATGGCTACACCTTC. Translation: CATLEGQGYGYTF.

By share, this clone counts as medium-sized. The chain employs TRBV2 and TRBJ2-6, with no clear D. Germline lookup yields CDR1 SNHLY and CDR2 FYNNEI. This CDR3 region has 15 residues. V was shortened by 6 bases and J by 0 bases, with 9 bases between the two germline ends. The CDR3 coding sequence is TGTGCCAGCAGCTTTCAGTCCTCTGGGGCCAACGTCCTGACTTTC. Amino acid sequence: CASSFQSSGANVLTF.

The rearrangement joins TRBV6-8 to TRBJ2-6, with D possibly being TRBD1 or TRBD2 (6 bases each). Germline CDR1 and CDR2: MNHGY and SAAAGT. CDR3 length: 16 residues. The V and J ends lost 10 bases and 1 base respectively, with 17 bases between them. CDR3 in amino acids: CAIRAGHQSGANVLTF. The CDR3 DNA reads TGTGCCATCAGGGCGGGACACCAGTCTGGGGCCAACGTCCTGACTTTC.

This clone turned up a few times. The chain combines TRBV11-3 with TRBJ1-1; 7 nucleotides agree with TRBD1. The CDR3 is 14 residues long. V shed 5 bases, J shed 7 bases, and the junction held 10 bases outside the gene matches. Germline CDR1 and CDR2: SGHNT and YENEEA. The chain's CDR3 is CASSQADRWDEAFF. The CDR3 DNA follows: TGTGCCAGCAGCCAGGCGGACAGGTGGGATGAAGCTTTCTTT. Complete variable domain (other parts from reference TRBV11-3 and TRBJ1-1): EAGVVQSPRYKIIEKKQPVAFWCNPISGHNTLYWYLQNLGQGPELLIRYENEEAVDDSQLPKDRFSAERLKGVDSTLKIQPAELGDSAVYLCASSQADRWDEAFFGQGTRLTVV.

V is TRBV9 and J is TRBJ1-4; D gene ambiguous. Trimming pared 5 bases from V and 1 base from J, leaving 9 bases between. CDR1 is SGDLS and CDR2 is YYNGEE in the germline V gene. This CDR3 is 14 amino acids long. The CDR3 DNA follows: TGTGCCAGCAGTGTAAGGTTAACTAATGAAAAACTGTTTTTT. This sequence encodes CASSVRLTNEKLFF.

CDR3 DNA: TGTGCCAGCAGCCCCCCCCCAACTAGCTCTAGCACAGATACGCAGTATTTT. It is translated as CASSPPPTSSSTDTQYF. The chain combines TRBV11-3 with TRBJ2-3; D possibly corresponds to TRBD2 (6 bases). Germline assignment: CDR1 SGHNT and CDR2 YENEEA. V was cut by 5 bases and J by 0 bases, with 18 bases left in between. The CDR3 has 17 amino acids. The full variable domain, completed using reference TRBV11-3 and TRBJ2-3, is EAGVVQSPRYKIIEKKQPVAFWCNPISGHNTLYWYLQNLGQGPELLIRYENEEAVDDSQLPKDRFSAERLKGVDSTLKIQPAELGDSAVYLCASSPPPTSSSTDTQYFGPGTRLTVL.

By share, this clone counts as large. An end of the junction differs from the germline gene, which may be a read error. The rearrangement joins TRBV6-8 to TRBJ2-5; the match to TRBD1 covers 9 bases. This CDR3 is 16 amino acids long. The germline V gene has CDR1 MNHGY and CDR2 SAAAGT. The CDR3 loop is CAISVTTGGSPETQYF. As DNA, the CDR3 is TGTGCCATCAGTGTTACTACAGGGGGCAGCCCGGAGACCCAGTACTTC.

The chain combines TRBV30 with TRBJ2-7; no definite D call. The CDR3 length is 14 residues. Germline V lookup: CDR1 GTSNPN, CDR2 SVGIG (reference sequence). Deletions cut 3 bases from V and 3 bases from J, with 15 bases between. CDR3 DNA sequence: TGTGCCTGGAGGCCCATGGGCACGCACTACGAGCAGTACTTC. It translates to CAWRPMGTHYEQYF.

The genes are TRBV30 and TRBJ2-5; D is possibly TRBD1 or TRBD2 (5 bases each). CDR3 length: 16 amino acids. Germline values: CDR1 GTSNPN, CDR2 SVGIG (reference sequence). Between the trimmed V and J ends, which lost 2 bases and 5 bases, there was a span of 21 bases. The CDR3 region is CAWSHPGTDIAETQYF. The CDR3 DNA reads TGTGCCTGGAGTCATCCCGGGACCGATATAGCGGAGACCCAGTACTTC.

J is TRBJ1-2 and V is TRBV28; 11 bases map to TRBD1. Looked up from germline, CDR1 is MDHEN and CDR2 is SYDVKM. This CDR3 contains 15 residues. V shed 5 bases, J shed 8 bases, and the junction held 10 bases outside the gene matches. The DNA of the CDR3 is TGTGCCAGCAGTCTCCGGGACAGGGGGATGAAGGGCTACACCTTC. Amino acids: CASSLRDRGMKGYTF.

The V gene is TRBV12-5, the J gene TRBJ1-2, with unresolved D. The V gene's germline CDR1 is LGHNT and CDR2 FRNRAP. The CDR3 contains 13 residues. For the CDR3, the DNA is TGTGCCGTATACTGGGCCCGGAACTATGGCTACACCTTC. Protein sequence: CAVYWARNYGYTF.

J is TRBJ2-3 and V is TRBV29-1; a possible D gene is TRBD2 (5 bases). The CDR3 consists of 14 residues. V was shortened by 0 bases and J by 6 bases, with 13 bases between the two germline ends. Germline V gene sequence: CDR1 SQVTM, CDR2 ANQGSEA. CDR3 protein: CSVEELRRQDTQYF. The CDR3 DNA reads TGCAGCGTTGAAGAGTTGCGGAGGCAGGATACGCAGTATTTT.

The rearrangement joins TRBV9 to TRBJ2-7; 7 bases align to TRBD1. Germline-derived CDR1 and CDR2 are SGDLS and YYNGEE. The CDR3 loop spans 15 amino acids. The J segment lost 2 bases and the V segment lost 0 bases, leaving 5 bases of the junction unmatched. CDR3 loop: CASSVANRGPYEQYF. In nucleotides, the CDR3 is TGTGCCAGCAGCGTAGCTAACAGGGGACCCTACGAGCAGTACTTC.

V and J are TRBV30 and TRBJ2-2, with D possibly matching TRBD1 (6 bases). CDR1 and CDR2 from the germline V gene are GTSNPN and SVGIG (reference sequence). V was pared by 1 base and J by 0 bases, with 9 bases between. The CDR3 is made up of 15 amino acids. The DNA for the CDR3 is TGTGCCTGGAGTGAGGGACACGCGAACACCGGGGAGCTGTTTTTT. Translated: CAWSEGHANTGELFF.